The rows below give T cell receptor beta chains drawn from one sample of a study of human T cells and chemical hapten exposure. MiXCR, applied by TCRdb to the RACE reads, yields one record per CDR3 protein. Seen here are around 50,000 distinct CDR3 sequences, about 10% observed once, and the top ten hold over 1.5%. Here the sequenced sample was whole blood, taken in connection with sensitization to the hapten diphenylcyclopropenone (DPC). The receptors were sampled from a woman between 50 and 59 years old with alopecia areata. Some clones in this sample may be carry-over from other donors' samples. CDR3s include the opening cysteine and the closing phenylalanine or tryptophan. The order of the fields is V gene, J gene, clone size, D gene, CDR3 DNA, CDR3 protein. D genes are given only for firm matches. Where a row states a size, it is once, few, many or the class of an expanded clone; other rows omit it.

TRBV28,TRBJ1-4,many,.,TGTGCCAGCAGTTCCCCCCCCGGGGGGAGAAATGAAAAACTGTTTTTT,CASSSPPGGRNEKLFF
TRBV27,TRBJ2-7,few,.,TGTGCCAGTTCCTGGGGCAGCTCCTACGAGCAGTACTTC,CASSWGSSYEQYF
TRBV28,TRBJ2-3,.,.,TGTGCCAGCAGCATTAGGCGCCCGGGGGATACGCAGTATTTT,CASSIRRPGDTQYF
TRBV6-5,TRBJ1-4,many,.,TGTGCCAGCAGTTACTCGCTGGGAAGTAGGCGGGAAAAACTGTTTTTT,CASSYSLGSRREKLFF
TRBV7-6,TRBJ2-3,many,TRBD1,TGTGCCAGCAGCTTAAGGGTTCCCGGGACAGTCGTAACAGATACGCAGTATTTT,CASSLRVPGTVVTDTQYF
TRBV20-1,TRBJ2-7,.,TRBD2,TGCAGTGCTAGAGCTCCAGCGGGAGATCAGCAGTACTTC,CSARAPAGDQQYF
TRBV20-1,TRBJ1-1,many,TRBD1,TGCAGTGCTAGACTGGGACAGGATGAAGCTTTCTTT,CSARLGQDEAFF
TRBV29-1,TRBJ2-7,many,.,TGCAGCGGGATGGACTGGAACGAGCAGTACTTC,CSGMDWNEQYF
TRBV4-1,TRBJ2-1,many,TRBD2,TGCGCCAGCAGCCAAGGTGGCGCAGCGGGACCCTACAATGAGCAGTTCTTC,CASSQGGAAGPYNEQFF
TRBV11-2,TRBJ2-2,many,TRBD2,TGTGCCAGCAGCTCCGTTAAGGGACTAGCGAACACCGGGGAGCTGTTTTTT,CASSSVKGLANTGELFF
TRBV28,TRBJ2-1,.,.,TGTGCCAGCAGTCGCCCGGGACAAAGCTCCTACAATGAGCAGTTCTTC,CASSRPGQSSYNEQFF
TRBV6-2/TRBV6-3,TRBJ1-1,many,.,TGTGCCAGCAGTAATCGGAACATGAACACTGAAGCTTTCTTT,CASSNRNMNTEAFF
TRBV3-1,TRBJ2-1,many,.,TGTGCCAGCAGCCAAAATAAGGGCTTGGAGCAGTTCTTC,CASSQNKGLEQFF
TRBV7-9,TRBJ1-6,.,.,TGTGCCAGCAGCTTACAAGCGGGGAGCAATTCACCCCTCCACTTT,CASSLQAGSNSPLHF
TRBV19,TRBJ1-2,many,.,TGTGCCAGTAGTCCCGGCTGGGGGGTTGCCTATGGCTACACCTTC,CASSPGWGVAYGYTF
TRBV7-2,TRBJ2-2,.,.,TGTGCCAGCAGCCGGGCCCTCGCGAACACCGGGGAGCTGTTTTTT,CASSRALANTGELFF
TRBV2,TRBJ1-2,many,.,TGTGCCAGCAGTGAAATGGACACCTCCTATGGCTACACCTTC,CASSEMDTSYGYTF
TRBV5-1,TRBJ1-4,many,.,TGCGCCAGCAGCTTGGTTAACGGGAATAATGAAAAACTGTTTTTT,CASSLVNGNNEKLFF
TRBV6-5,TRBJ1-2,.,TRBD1,TGTGCCAGCGCCGGACAGGGAGGAGGCTACACCTTC,CASAGQGGGYTF
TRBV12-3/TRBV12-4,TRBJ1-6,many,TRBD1,TGTGCCAGCCCGGGGGTACAGGGGAGCTCCTATAATTCACCCCTCCACTTT,CASPGVQGSSYNSPLHF
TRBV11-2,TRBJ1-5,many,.,TGTGCCAGCAGCTTAGATAGGCAACAGCCCCAGCATTTT,CASSLDRQQPQHF
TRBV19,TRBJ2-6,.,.,TGTGCCAGCAAGAGTCTGGCCAACGTCCTGACTTTC,CASKSLANVLTF
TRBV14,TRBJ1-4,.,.,TGTGCCAGCAGCCCCCGGGAAAATGAAAAACTGTTTTTT,CASSPRENEKLFF
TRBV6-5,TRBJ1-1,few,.,TGTGCCAGCAGCTTCGGTCCAGGGACTGAAGCTTTCTTT,CASSFGPGTEAFF
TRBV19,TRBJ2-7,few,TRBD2,TGTGCCAGTAGTAGAGCTGGGACTAGCGGATCTTACGAGCAGTACTTC,CASSRAGTSGSYEQYF
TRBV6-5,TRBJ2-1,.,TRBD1,TGTGCCAGCGGAAAGATATGGACAGGAGACAATGAGCAGTTCTTC,CASGKIWTGDNEQFF
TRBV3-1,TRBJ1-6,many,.,TGTGCCAGCAGCCCTTTCGAGACGGTTAATTCACCCCTCCACTTT,CASSPFETVNSPLHF
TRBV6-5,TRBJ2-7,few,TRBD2,TGTGCCAGCAGTTACTCGACAGCGGGGGGCGGGAGCTCCTACGAGCAGTACTTC,CASSYSTAGGGSSYEQYF